The subject of this entry is one TCR beta chain. The data derive from a study of T cell changes during pregnancy in multiple sclerosis. Per germline, CDR1 SGDLS and CDR2 YYNGEE. The CDR3 consists of 16 residues. V shed 7 bases and J 3 bases; nucleotides not matched to a gene: 10. Sequenced by immunoSEQ multiplex PCR; TCRdb stores in-frame clones only, minus some. The table shows over 90,000 clones, with 92% occurring only once. This TCR was recovered from a female donor with multiple sclerosis, enrolled in a pregnancy study. Sequencing was performed on peripheral blood, taken after pregnancy. The V call is TRBV9, the J call TRBJ2-1, with 10 bases lining up with TRBD1. CDR3 bases: TGTGCCAGCGTCCCCGGGACAGGGGTTAGCTACAATGAGCAGTTCTTC. It specifies CASVPGTGVSYNEQFF.